One sample yielded the 8 T cell receptor beta chains listed below, sequenced in a study of regulatory T cells in long-lasting Graves disease (dated by TCRdb to the early 2020s). The sample's time point label, in plain terms: persistent/refractory GD, antithyroid drugs over 5 years with positive TRAb. RNA was extracted from PBMCs in TRIzol for both TCR sequencing and RNA sequencing. The method was multiplex PCR. TCRdb names Illumina HiSeq 4000 as the instrument used. CDR3 regions were amplified by Arm-PCR with iRepertoire HTBI primers to construct TCR beta libraries. In-frame beta chains were kept once TCRdb had trimmed the public reads at Q25 with fastp and called clones with MiXCR. Each entry is one CDR3 protein sequence, shown with its most common DNA and genes. The sample yields roughly 400,000 distinct CDR3 sequences; roughly 20% were counted once. The ten biggest clones cover less than 25% of the sample.

The sequenced sample was peripheral blood mononuclear cells (PBMCs), obtained when the disease was refractory, from a patient treated with antithyroid drugs. These receptors were collected from a female donor with Graves disease.

This clonotype has only a few counts. The chain joins TRBV18 to TRBJ1-1; 7 nucleotides match TRBD1. From germline, CDR1 is KGHSH and CDR2 LQKENI. This CDR3 is built from 15 residues. V gave up 3 bases and J gave up 5 bases; unmatched junction bases: 9. Here the CDR3 DNA reads TGTGCCAGCTCACCCCCACAGGGGCCATATACTGAAGCTTTCTTT. This gives the protein CASSPPQGPYTEAFF. The complete variable domain, with remaining parts taken from reference TRBV18 and TRBJ1-1, reads NAGVMQNPRHLVRRRGQEARLRCSPMKGHSHVYWYRQLPEEGLKFMVYLQKENIIDESGMPKERFSAEFPKEGPSILRIQQVVRGDSAAYFCASSPPQGPYTEAFFGQGTRLTVV.

At least ten counts were recorded for this clonotype. The J gene is TRBJ2-7, the V gene TRBV27, with D possibly being TRBD2 (6 bases). V was shortened by 3 bases and J by 3 bases, with 15 bases between the two germline ends. This CDR3 comprises 15 residues. Germline CDR1 and CDR2: MNHEY and SMNVEV (reference sequence). The CDR3 protein is CASSFGGTGNYEQYF. CDR3 DNA: TGTGCCAGCAGTTTCGGCGGGACGGGAAACTACGAGCAGTACTTC.

This clonotype was recorded many times. The chain links TRBV11-2 to TRBJ1-2; tentatively, D is TRBD1 (5 bases). V was pared by 5 bases and J by 3 bases, with 25 bases between. There are 18 residues in the CDR3. Germline V lookup: CDR1 SGHAT, CDR2 FQNNGV. Here the CDR3 DNA reads TGTGCCAGCAGCGACTACTACCGGTTGGCAGGGTCTCACTATGGCTACACCTTC. Protein product: CASSDYYRLAGSHYGYTF.

Only a few counts were recorded for this clonotype. The chain combines TRBV25-1 with TRBJ1-4; weak D call: TRBD1 (5 bases). The length of the CDR3 is 14 residues. Deletions cut 7 bases from V and 5 bases from J, with 14 bases between. CDR1 is MGHDK, CDR2 SYGVNS, per germline. CDR3 loop: CASTRGVTNEKLFF. DNA of the CDR3: TGTGCCAGCACTAGGGGCGTCACCAATGAAAAACTGTTTTTT.

The chain links TRBV29-1 to TRBJ2-3, with 9 bases that match TRBD1. Germline CDR1 is SQVTM and CDR2 is ANQGSEA. The CDR3 spans 15 residues. The J segment lost 6 bases and the V segment lost 4 bases, leaving 11 bases of the junction unmatched. The CDR3 coding sequence is TGCAGCGTTGTTACCGGGACAGGGTTAGTCGATACGCAGTATTTT. Translating it yields CSVVTGTGLVDTQYF.

The chain employs TRBV6-5 and TRBJ2-7, with D perhaps matching TRBD1 (5 bases). CDR3 size: 15 residues. Germline CDR1 MNHEY, CDR2 SVGAGI. The ends were cut back, 1 base at V and 2 bases at J, with 12 bases in the middle. The CDR3 bases are TGTGCCAGCAGTTACTTCCAAGACAGCACCTACGAGCAGTACTTC. Translated: CASSYFQDSTYEQYF.

The table lists this clonotype with a few counts. V gene TRBV29-1 combines with J gene TRBJ1-1, with 9 bases aligning to TRBD1. CDR3 length: 13 residues. The V segment lost 5 bases and the J segment 4 bases; nucleotides outside the gene matches: 5. In germline, CDR1 is SQVTM, CDR2 ANQGSEA. CDR3 sequence (DNA): TGCAGCGTTAAGGACAGGGGAGGCACTGAAGCTTTCTTT. It specifies CSVKDRGGTEAFF. The full variable domain, completed using reference TRBV29-1 and TRBJ1-1, is SAVISQKPSRDICQRGTSLTIQCQVDSQVTMMFWYRQQPGQSLTLIATANQGSEATYESGFVIDKFPISRPNLTFSTLTVSNMSPEDSSIYLCSVKDRGGTEAFFGQGTRLTVV.

This clonotype was recorded a few times. This chain links TRBV7-3 with TRBJ1-1; maybe TRBD1 (5 bases). The CDR3 is made up of 18 amino acids. V was pared by 1 base and J by 1 base, with 19 bases between. Germline-derived CDR1 and CDR2 are SGHTA and FQGTGA. The CDR3 nucleotides are TGTGCCAGCAGCTTAAAAGCCCCAACAACAGGTGGGAACACTGAAGCTTTCTTT. This codes for CASSLKAPTTGGNTEAFF.